This is a list of T cell receptor beta chains from one sample in a study of T-cell memory formation after mild COVID-19. TCRdb re-derived calls from the 5' RACE reads in MiXCR, one entry per CDR3 protein. The data contain around 320,000 distinct CDR3 sequences, about 13% of them singletons. Source material: PBMCs or a T cell subset sorted from them (not recorded which). Receptors were obtained from a man younger than 35 who had mild COVID-19 (a few samples of this study predate the infection). Cell type and time point are not known. CDR3s include the opening cysteine and the closing phenylalanine or tryptophan. The D gene is left open where the match is weak. Size is stated for part of the rows, as once, few or many counts, or as a class when the clone is expanded.

J	size	D	V	CDR3	DNA
TRBJ1-2	few	-	TRBV29-1	CSVEPTVGSEGYTF	TGCAGCGTGGAACCGACAGTGGGTTCGGAGGGCTACACCTTC
TRBJ2-2	-	-	TRBV5-1	CASSLVGARTGELFF	TGCGCCAGCAGCTTGGTTGGGGCACGGACCGGGGAGCTGTTTTTT
TRBJ1-1	-	-	TRBV20-1	CSAHASQGRDPAFF	TGCAGTGCCCACGCCTCGCAGGGTAGGGATCCGGCTTTCTTT
TRBJ1-5	-	-	TRBV2	CASSVGSDQPQHF	TGTGCCAGCAGTGTAGGGTCGGATCAGCCCCAGCATTTT
TRBJ1-1	few	-	TRBV4-3	CASSGPGAVVTEAFF	TGCGCCAGCAGCGGCCCGGGGGCGGTGGTGACTGAAGCTTTCTTT
TRBJ2-1	few	-	TRBV6-2/TRBV6-3	CASSYPFSNEQFF	TGTGCCAGCAGTTACCCCTTCTCCAATGAGCAGTTCTTC
TRBJ1-1	few	-	TRBV6-2/TRBV6-3	CASSPSGTEAFF	TGTGCCAGCAGTCCCTCTGGAACTGAAGCTTTCTTT
TRBJ2-7	few	-	TRBV27	CASSLSQPSSYEQYF	TGTGCCAGCAGTTTGAGTCAGCCAAGCTCCTACGAGCAGTACTTC
TRBJ2-5	-	-	TRBV7-2	CASRTGYSQETQYF	TGTGCCAGCCGTACGGGGTACTCCCAAGAGACCCAGTACTTC
TRBJ1-5	many	-	TRBV5-1	CASSFGGSNQPQHF	TGCGCCAGCAGCTTCGGGGGGAGCAATCAGCCCCAGCATTTT
TRBJ1-1	-	TRBD1	TRBV10-3	CAIREADRANTEAFF	TGTGCCATCAGGGAAGCGGACAGGGCGAACACTGAAGCTTTCTTT
TRBJ2-5	few	-	TRBV27	CASSHQRGETQYF	TGTGCCAGCAGCCATCAGAGGGGGGAGACCCAGTACTTC
TRBJ1-1	many	TRBD1	TRBV7-6	CASSLTGANTEAFF	TGTGCCAGCAGCTTGACAGGGGCGAACACTGAAGCTTTCTTT
TRBJ2-5	-	TRBD1	TRBV7-9	CASSLEGQGGQETQYF	TGTGCCAGCAGCTTAGAAGGACAGGGGGGGCAAGAGACCCAGTACTTC
TRBJ2-7	many	-	TRBV4-1	CASSQSTIGGYEQYF	TGCGCCAGCAGCCAAAGCACAATAGGGGGCTACGAGCAGTACTTC
TRBJ2-2	few	-	TRBV20-1	CSASSGLGTGELFF	TGCAGTGCTTCCTCTGGACTGGGCACCGGGGAGCTGTTTTTT
TRBJ2-2	few	-	TRBV25-1	CASSEYVSTGELFF	TGTGCCAGCAGTGAATACGTGAGCACCGGGGAGCTGTTTTTT
TRBJ2-2	-	-	TRBV5-1	CASSPPPDGNTGELFF	TGCGCCAGCAGCCCTCCCCCCGACGGGAACACCGGGGAGCTGTTTTTT
TRBJ2-1	few	-	TRBV4-1	CASSQASTSLGEQFF	TGCGCCAGCAGCCAAGCATCCACTAGTTTGGGCGAGCAGTTCTTC
TRBJ2-3	few	TRBD2	TRBV7-2	CASSFGGAEDTQYF	TGTGCCAGCAGCTTCGGGGGGGCCGAAGATACGCAGTATTTT
TRBJ2-5	-	-	TRBV15	CATSRVGGIYQETQYF	TGTGCCACCAGCAGAGTAGGGGGGATTTATCAAGAGACCCAGTACTTC
TRBJ2-3	-	-	TRBV7-6	CASSPLRVKVTDTQYF	TGTGCCAGCAGCCCGCTCCGAGTAAAAGTCACAGATACGCAGTATTTT
TRBJ1-1	-	-	TRBV6-5	CASMERTAIEAFF	TGTGCCAGCATGGAACGGACAGCAATTGAAGCTTTCTTT
TRBJ2-1	-	-	TRBV5-1	CASSLGVGGVSYNEQFF	TGCGCCAGCAGCTTGGGAGTCGGGGGTGTATCCTACAATGAGCAGTTCTTC
TRBJ2-3	few	-	TRBV7-3	CASSNTGPRPDTQYF	TGTGCCAGCAGCAACACGGGGCCTCGCCCAGATACGCAGTATTTT
TRBJ2-3	many	-	TRBV2	CASRASLGADTQYF	TGTGCCAGCAGAGCTAGCTTGGGTGCAGATACGCAGTATTTT
TRBJ2-7	few	TRBD2	TRBV4-1	CASSRDTGTSQYEQYF	TGCGCCAGCAGCCGCGACACCGGGACTAGTCAGTACGAGCAGTACTTC
TRBJ2-5	few	-	TRBV3-1	CASSRHQYQETQYF	TGTGCCAGCAGCAGACACCAGTACCAAGAGACCCAGTACTTC